This T cell receptor (beta chain) came from a study of beta chain features in type 1 diabetes. There are a few counts of this clone. Isolated RNA was reverse transcribed in full, so expressed TCRB transcripts were sequenced. Naive, central memory and regulatory T cell samples produced a mean of roughly 3.8 million reads. Generated by immunoSEQ multiplex PCR, the TCRdb table keeps only in-frame clones and is missing some. The sample shows about 270,000 clones, around 14% of them seen only once. The CDR3 is made up of 13 amino acids. From germline, CDR1 is MGHDK and CDR2 SYGVNS. Trimming left V 2 bases short and J 3 bases short, with 5 bases between.

The V and J genes are TRBV25-1 and TRBJ2-1; possibly TRBD1 for D (5 bases). Sequencing was performed on naive CD4+ T cells from blood. The source of this sequence is a woman in her 40s in good health. The CDR3 sequence is CASSEGHYNEQFF. The DNA of the CDR3 is TGTGCCAGCAGTGAAGGACACTACAATGAGCAGTTCTTC.